What follows is one T cell receptor (beta chain) and its context. As handled by the study authors: Reference gene primer amplification yielded estimated nucleated cell counts. TCRdb keeps only in-frame clones here, not all; method: immunoSEQ multiplex PCR. V and J calls and clone size are given by that table; D and trimming were obtained from the DNA. The sample lists roughly 180,000 clones, under 90% seen once, with roughly a tenth in the top ten. This sample stems from a study of blood T cell repertoires in COVID-19. Study in general: The samples span acute and convalescent COVID-19 from the United States, Italy and Spain.

With 5 bases clipped from V and 7 bases from J, the junction kept 10 bases outside the gene matches. Per germline, CDR1 MNHEY and CDR2 SVGEGT. The CDR3 is made up of 14 amino acids. The chain is built from TRBV6-2 or TRBV6-3 and TRBJ1-2; 7 positions match TRBD1. The receptor was derived from a woman of 80 years or more with active or convalescent COVID-19. The specimen was peripheral blood. The CDR3 loop reads CASSLQGGASGYTF. CDR3 bases: TGTGCCAGCAGTCTCCAGGGGGGCGCGAGTGGCTACACCTTC.